Listed below are T cell receptor beta chains from one sample, sequenced in a study of T cell repertoires in cytomegalovirus infection. TCRdb itself ran the reads through MiXCR, one entry per CDR3 protein. Among about 110,000 distinct CDR3 sequences, 30% were seen once, and the ten largest hold around two fifths. Their antigens remain unidentified. The specimen comprised CD8+ T cells from cultured PBMCs, sampled from culture after CMV antigen stimulation. The receptors shown here come from a human donor in good health (CMV status not recorded). Some clones in this sample may be carry-over from other donors' samples. Each CDR3 is given with its conserved first and last residue. Each record gives: V gene, D gene, clone size, J gene, CDR3 DNA, CDR3 protein. The D gene is left open where the match is weak. Expanded clones are given a class, and other clones once, few, many or no size at all.

TRBV7-4,TRBD2,NA,TRBJ2-7,TGTGCCAGCAGCTTCGGGACTAGCGGCCCCTACGAGCAGTACTTC,CASSFGTSGPYEQYF
TRBV28,NA,NA,TRBJ2-7,TGTGCCAGCACCCTGACCGGGGGACACTACGAGCAGTACTTC,CASTLTGGHYEQYF
TRBV5-5,TRBD1,NA,TRBJ2-5,TGTGCCAGCAGCCCCTGGACAGGGGGACAAGAGACCCAGTACTTC,CASSPWTGGQETQYF
TRBV27,TRBD1,NA,TRBJ2-7,TGTGCCAGCAGTTTATCGCGGACAGGCGACTACGAGCAGTACTTC,CASSLSRTGDYEQYF
TRBV7-3,NA,many,TRBJ2-7,TGTGCCAGCAGGTCCGGGGATAACTACGAGCAGTACTTC,CASRSGDNYEQYF
TRBV7-2,TRBD2,many,TRBJ2-5,TGTGCCAGCAGCTTATCCGCCAGCGGGGGGCGGGAGACCCAGTACTTC,CASSLSASGGRETQYF
TRBV6-2/TRBV6-3,NA,NA,TRBJ2-5,TGTGCCAGCAGCGTCGCAGCCAGGGAGACCCAGTACTTC,CASSVAARETQYF
TRBV18,TRBD1,many,TRBJ2-7,TGTGCCAGCTCACTCGGACAGGGGGAGGGCTACGAGCAGTACTTC,CASSLGQGEGYEQYF
TRBV27,NA,NA,TRBJ1-1,TGTGCCACCTTTTCGACGCAGGGAAGGTCCACTGAAGCTTTCTTT,CATFSTQGRSTEAFF
TRBV7-3,NA,NA,TRBJ2-7,TGTGCCAGCAGCCGAACTCCTGGGGAGCAGTACTTC,CASSRTPGEQYF
TRBV7-9,NA,NA,TRBJ1-4,TGTGCCAGCAGCTTAGAGGGTTCTGAAAAACTGTTTTTT,CASSLEGSEKLFF
TRBV20-1,NA,NA,TRBJ2-1,TGCAGTGCTAGTAGTCACAATGAGCAGTTCTTC,CSASSHNEQFF
TRBV7-6,TRBD1,NA,TRBJ2-1,TGTGCCAGCAGCTTAGCACAGGGGGCCCTCAATGAGCAGTTCTTC,CASSLAQGALNEQFF
TRBV6-1,NA,few,TRBJ1-2,TGTGCCAGCAGTGTTCAAACGGGTTCCGACTATGGCTACACCTTC,CASSVQTGSDYGYTF
TRBV12-5,NA,few,TRBJ2-1,TGTGCTAGTGGTTTGGGGGACGGCAACAATGAGCAGTTCTTC,CASGLGDGNNEQFF
TRBV6-2/TRBV6-3,NA,NA,TRBJ1-1,TGTGCCAGCAGTTACTCGCTCCGGGACGACACTGAAGCTTTCTTT,CASSYSLRDDTEAFF
TRBV6-5,NA,NA,TRBJ1-1,TGTGCCAGCAGTTACTACCCCCAGAGGGGAGAAAGTATGAACACTGAAGCTTTCTTT,CASSYYPQRGESMNTEAFF
TRBV13,NA,NA,TRBJ2-3,TGTGCCAGCAGCAGGCGACCTGACACAGATACGCAGTATTTT,CASSRRPDTDTQYF
TRBV12-3/TRBV12-4,TRBD2,once,TRBJ2-1,TGTGCCAGCGCTTTAAGTGAGCGGGGGGGCAATGAGCAGTTCTTC,CASALSERGGNEQFF
TRBV4-1,NA,few,TRBJ1-6,TGCGCCAGCAGCCAATCCCCGAGCTCCTATAATTCACCCCTCCACTTT,CASSQSPSSYNSPLHF
TRBV2,NA,few,TRBJ1-5,TGTGCCAGCAGGGCGTATAGCAATCAGCCCCAGCATTTT,CASRAYSNQPQHF
TRBV28,NA,many,TRBJ2-7,TGTGCCAGCAGTAGAGAGCGGAGAGGGTACGAGCAGTACTTC,CASSRERRGYEQYF
TRBV11-2,NA,few,TRBJ2-5,TGTGCCAGCAGCTTAAGTTGGGGGACCGGGGAGACCCAGTACTTC,CASSLSWGTGETQYF
TRBV28,TRBD1,NA,TRBJ1-1,TGTGCCAGCAGCCGAACCCGGGACAGGGGGTGGAACACTGAAGCTTTCTTT,CASSRTRDRGWNTEAFF
TRBV6-4,TRBD1,NA,TRBJ2-7,TGCGGGTCCAGGACAGGGCTCTCCTACGAGCAGTACTTC,CGSRTGLSYEQYF
TRBV6-2/TRBV6-3,NA,many,TRBJ1-1,TGTGCCAGCACCATGGGGGAGAACACTGAAGCTTTCTTT,CASTMGENTEAFF
TRBV27,TRBD1,few,TRBJ2-7,TGTGCCAGCAGTTTATTAAGGGACAGGGACTTCAATCAGTACTTC,CASSLLRDRDFNQYF
TRBV9,NA,many,TRBJ1-4,TGTGCCAGCAGCGTAGGACTATCGGACGGAGAAGGAAAACTGTTTTTT,CASSVGLSDGEGKLFF
TRBV4-1,NA,many,TRBJ2-2,TGCGCCAGCAGCCAAGACCGGCCGGGCTGGGGGACGGGGACCGGGGAGCTGTTTTTT,CASSQDRPGWGTGTGELFF
TRBV6-1,TRBD1,NA,TRBJ1-2,TGTGCCAGCAGTGGCCCTCAGGGTACAGGGGGCTATGGCTACACCTTC,CASSGPQGTGGYGYTF
TRBV9,NA,NA,TRBJ1-4,TGTGCCAGCAGTCCAAGGGAGCGGCGAGATAATGAAAAACTGTTTTTT,CASSPRERRDNEKLFF
TRBV7-8,NA,many,TRBJ2-5,TGTGCCAGCAGCTTATGGGAGTACCAAGAGACCCAGTACTTC,CASSLWEYQETQYF
TRBV19,TRBD2,few,TRBJ2-1,TGTGCCAGTACCCCTGTCGGAGGGAGGGATATAAGCTCCTACAATGAGCAGTTCTTC,CASTPVGGRDISSYNEQFF
TRBV4-3,TRBD1,once,TRBJ1-1,TGCGTCAGCAGCCAAGAGAGGGGGCCGGCGTACACTGAAGCTTTCTTT,CVSSQERGPAYTEAFF
TRBV20-1,NA,few,TRBJ1-6,TGCAGTGCTAGCCCTCCCCGGGACTTTTCACCCCTCCACTTT,CSASPPRDFSPLHF
TRBV6-2/TRBV6-3,NA,many,TRBJ2-2,TGTGCCAGCAGTTACAGGGACACCGGGGAGCTGTTTTTT,CASSYRDTGELFF
TRBV19,NA,few,TRBJ1-6,TGTGCCAGTAGTATAGATCTCGACAGGAGCTATAATTCACCCCTCCACTTT,CASSIDLDRSYNSPLHF
TRBV20-1,NA,few,TRBJ1-5,TGCAGTGCTAGAGATTCCAGGGGCAGTCAGCCCCAGCATTTT,CSARDSRGSQPQHF
TRBV25-1,TRBD1,NA,TRBJ2-1,TGTGCCAGCAGTGAATATTTTCGTCCAGGGGGCGACGTCAATGAGCAGTTCTTC,CASSEYFRPGGDVNEQFF
TRBV7-2,NA,NA,TRBJ2-7,TGTGCCAGCAGCTTAGCGCCATTCGAGCAGTACTTC,CASSLAPFEQYF
TRBV28,TRBD1,few,TRBJ2-1,TGTGCCAGCAGTTTCACAGGACAGGGGGCAAATGAGCAGTTCTTC,CASSFTGQGANEQFF
TRBV28,NA,NA,TRBJ1-2,TGTGCCAGCTCCCTTGGGGTGGTTGATGGCTACACCTTC,CASSLGVVDGYTF
TRBV7-6,NA,many,TRBJ1-5,TGTGCCAGCAGCTCCGCCCGGTATCAGCCCCAGCATTTT,CASSSARYQPQHF
TRBV7-2,NA,many,TRBJ2-5,TGTGCCAGCAGCTTAGCGCACCCGGGCGGGGGCGAAGAGACCCAGTACTTC,CASSLAHPGGGEETQYF
TRBV7-9,NA,few,TRBJ1-5,TGTGCCAGCAGCTTAAGTACCCAAAGGGGCCAGCCCCAGCATTTT,CASSLSTQRGQPQHF
TRBV11-2,NA,NA,TRBJ1-1,TGTGCCAGCAGCCGACCGGGCCCTAAGAACACTGAAGCTTTCTTT,CASSRPGPKNTEAFF
TRBV2,NA,NA,TRBJ1-3,TGTGCCAGCAGTGAGTTTGGTTTTGGAAACACCATATATTTT,CASSEFGFGNTIYF
TRBV19,NA,few,TRBJ2-1,TGTGCCAGTAGTAAGGCCGCGGGGTTCTATGAGCAGTTCTTC,CASSKAAGFYEQFF
TRBV18,NA,many,TRBJ1-1,TGTGCCAGCTCACCAAACGGTAGAACCGGGACGGTGAACACTGAAGCTTTCTTT,CASSPNGRTGTVNTEAFF
TRBV7-9,TRBD1,few,TRBJ2-1,TGTGCCAGCAGCGACAGGGGCTCCAATGAGCAGTTCTTC,CASSDRGSNEQFF